This T cell receptor beta chain was profiled in a study of regulatory T cells. Amplification used 52 TRBV primers and 13 TRBJ primers. Sequencing used immunoSEQ multiplex PCR; TCRdb keeps in-frame clones, though not all of them. The sample has over 30,000 clones, approximately 93% seen once; the top ten hold around 0.94%. Details on this clone: Its cognate antigen is unknown.

V dropped 2 bases and J dropped 5 bases, with 9 bases sitting between them. CDR1 and CDR2 from the germline V gene are SEHNR and FQNEAQ (reference sequence). The CDR3 is 13 residues long. Regarding the study as a whole: Hydrophobic residues at CDR3 positions 6 and 7 were enriched in conventional CD4+ T cells of CD3G-deficient patients.

The chain uses TRBV7-9 and TRBJ2-5; tentative D call: TRBD2 (6 bases). Sequencing was carried out using conventional CD4+ T cells sorted from blood. This clonotype was sampled from a child under 10 years old with CD3G deficiency. The CDR3 DNA reads as TGTGCCAGCAGCTTAACGGCGGGGGAGACCCAGTACTTC. Amino acid sequence: CASSLTAGETQYF.